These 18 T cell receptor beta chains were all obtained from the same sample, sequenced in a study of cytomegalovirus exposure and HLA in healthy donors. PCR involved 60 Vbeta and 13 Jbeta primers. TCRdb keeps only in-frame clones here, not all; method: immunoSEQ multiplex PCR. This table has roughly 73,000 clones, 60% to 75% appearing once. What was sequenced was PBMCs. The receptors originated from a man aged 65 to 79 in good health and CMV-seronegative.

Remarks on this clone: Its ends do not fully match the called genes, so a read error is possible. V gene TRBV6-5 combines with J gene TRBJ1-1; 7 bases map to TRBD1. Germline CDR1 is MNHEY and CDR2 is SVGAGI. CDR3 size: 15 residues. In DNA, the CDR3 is TGTGCCAGCAGTCACTCAGGGGGTTTTGGACCTGAAGCTTTCTTT. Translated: CASSHSGGFGPEAFF.

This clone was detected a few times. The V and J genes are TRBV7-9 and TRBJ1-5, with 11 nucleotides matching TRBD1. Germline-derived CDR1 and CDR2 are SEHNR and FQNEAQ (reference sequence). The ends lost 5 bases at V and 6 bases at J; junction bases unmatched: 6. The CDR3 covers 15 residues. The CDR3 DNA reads TGTGCCAGCAGCCCGGGACAGGGGGTTGGTCAGCCCCAGCATTTT. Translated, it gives CASSPGQGVGQPQHF.

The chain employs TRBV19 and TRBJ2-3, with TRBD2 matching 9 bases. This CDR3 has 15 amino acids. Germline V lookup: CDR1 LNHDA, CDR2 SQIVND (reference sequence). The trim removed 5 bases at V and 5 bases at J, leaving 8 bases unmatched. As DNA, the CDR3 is TGTGCCAGTAGTGGTAGCGGGAGCATGATAGATACGCAGTATTTT. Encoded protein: CASSGSGSMIDTQYF. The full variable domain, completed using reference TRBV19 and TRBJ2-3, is DGGITQSPKYLFRKEGQNVTLSCEQNLNHDAMYWYRQDPGQGLRLIYYSQIVNDFQKGDIAEGYSVSREKKESFPLTVTSAQKNPTAFYLCASSGSGSMIDTQYFGPGTRLTVL.

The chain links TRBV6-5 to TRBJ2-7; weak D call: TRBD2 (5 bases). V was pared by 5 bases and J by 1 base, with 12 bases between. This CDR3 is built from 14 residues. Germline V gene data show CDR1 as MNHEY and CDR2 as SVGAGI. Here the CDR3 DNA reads TGTGCCAGCAGTGAGGCTAGCTGGTCCTACGAGCAGTACTTC. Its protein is CASSEASWSYEQYF.

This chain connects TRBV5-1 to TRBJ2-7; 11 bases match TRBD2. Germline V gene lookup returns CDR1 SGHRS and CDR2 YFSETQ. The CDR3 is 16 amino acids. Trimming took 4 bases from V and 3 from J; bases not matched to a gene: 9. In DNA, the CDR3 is TGCGCCAGCAGCCGTACCCCTAGCGGGGGGAACTACGAGCAGTACTTC. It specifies CASSRTPSGGNYEQYF. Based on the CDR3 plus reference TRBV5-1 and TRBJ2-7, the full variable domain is KAGVTQTPRYLIKTRGQQVTLSCSPISGHRSVSWYQQTPGQGLQFLFEYFSETQRNKGNFPGRFSGRQFSNSRSEMNVSTLELGDSALYLCASSRTPSGGNYEQYFGPGTRLTVT.

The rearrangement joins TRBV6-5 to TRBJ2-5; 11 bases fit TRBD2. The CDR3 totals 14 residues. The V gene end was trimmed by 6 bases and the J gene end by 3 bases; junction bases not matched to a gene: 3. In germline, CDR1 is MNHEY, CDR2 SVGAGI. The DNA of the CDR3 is TGTGCCAGCAGGCAACTAGCGGGAGAAGAGACCCAGTACTTC. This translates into CASRQLAGEETQYF.

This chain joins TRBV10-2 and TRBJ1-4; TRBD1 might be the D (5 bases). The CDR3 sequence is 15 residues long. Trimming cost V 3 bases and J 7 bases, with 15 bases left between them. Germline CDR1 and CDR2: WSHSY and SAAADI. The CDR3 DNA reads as TGCGCCAGCAGTGAATCGGGGGGAGGGAGTGAAAAACTGTTTTTT. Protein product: CASSESGGGSEKLFF.

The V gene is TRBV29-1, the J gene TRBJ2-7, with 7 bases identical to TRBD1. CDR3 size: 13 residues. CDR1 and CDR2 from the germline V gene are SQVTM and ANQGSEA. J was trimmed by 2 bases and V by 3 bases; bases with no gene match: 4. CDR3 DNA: TGCAGCGTTGACAGGGGGTCCCCCTACGAGCAGTACTTC. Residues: CSVDRGSPYEQYF.

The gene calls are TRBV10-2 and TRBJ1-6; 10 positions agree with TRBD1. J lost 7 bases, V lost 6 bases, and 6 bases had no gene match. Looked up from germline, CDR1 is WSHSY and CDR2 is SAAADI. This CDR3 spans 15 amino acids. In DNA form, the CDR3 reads TGCGCCAGCAGGCGACAGGGGGCGGAGAATTCACCCCTCCACTTT. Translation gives CASRRQGAENSPLHF.

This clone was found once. CDR3 residues: CASSSTPGGKDTQYF. The CDR3 DNA sequence: TGTGCCAGCAGTTCTACTCCGGGGGGGAAGGATACGCAGTATTTT. The chain employs TRBV28 and TRBJ2-3; 8 bases are shared with TRBD2. The CDR3 is 15 residues long. The junction had 9 bases not matched to a gene; V was cut back by 4 bases and J by 6 bases. The germline gives CDR1 MDHEN, CDR2 SYDVKM. Together with reference TRBV28 and TRBJ2-3, the CDR3 gives the full variable domain: DVKVTQSSRYLVKRTGEKVFLECVQDMDHENMFWYRQDPGLGLRLIYFSYDVKMKEKGDIPEGYSVSREKKERFSLILESASTNQTSMYLCASSSTPGGKDTQYFGPGTRLTVL.

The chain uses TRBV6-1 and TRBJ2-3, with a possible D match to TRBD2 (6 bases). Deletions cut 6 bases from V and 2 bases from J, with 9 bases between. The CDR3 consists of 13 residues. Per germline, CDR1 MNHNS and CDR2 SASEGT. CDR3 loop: CASSPGLTDTQYF. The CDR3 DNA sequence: TGTGCCAGCAGCCCGGGACTCACAGATACGCAGTATTTT.

CDR3 in DNA: TGTGCCAGCAGTAGAGGACAGGGAGCGGTCGGGGAGCTGTTTTTT. It codes for CASSRGQGAVGELFF. The chain combines TRBV27 with TRBJ2-2; 8 nucleotides align to TRBD1. The CDR3 consists of 15 residues. CDR1 and CDR2 from the germline V gene are MNHEY and SMNVEV (reference sequence). The J segment lost 7 bases and the V segment lost 5 bases, leaving 9 bases of the junction unmatched.

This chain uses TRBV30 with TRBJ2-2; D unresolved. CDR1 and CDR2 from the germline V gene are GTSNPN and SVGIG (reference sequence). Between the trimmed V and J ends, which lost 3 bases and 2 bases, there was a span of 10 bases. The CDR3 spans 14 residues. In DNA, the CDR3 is TGTGCCTGGAGGCCCGACTTAAACACCGGGGAGCTGTTTTTT. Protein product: CAWRPDLNTGELFF.

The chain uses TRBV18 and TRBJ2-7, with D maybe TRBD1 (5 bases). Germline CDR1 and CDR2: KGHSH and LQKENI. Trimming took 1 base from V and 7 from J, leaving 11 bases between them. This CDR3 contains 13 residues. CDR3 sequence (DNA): TGTGCCAGCTCACCACAGGGGATGCGGGAGCAGTACTTC. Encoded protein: CASSPQGMREQYF.

CDR3 protein: CASSRDRDGNQPQHF. The CDR3 bases are TGTGCCAGCAGTCGTGACAGGGATGGCAATCAGCCCCAGCATTTT. This sequence joins TRBV2 and TRBJ1-5, with TRBD1 matching 7 bases. The CDR3 is 15 amino acids. In germline, CDR1 is SNHLY, CDR2 FYNNEI. V shed 5 bases, J shed 2 bases, and the junction held 6 bases outside the gene matches.

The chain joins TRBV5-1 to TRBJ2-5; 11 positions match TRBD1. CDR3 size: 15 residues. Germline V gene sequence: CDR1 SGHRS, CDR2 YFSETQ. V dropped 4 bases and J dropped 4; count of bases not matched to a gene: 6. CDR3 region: CASSPGQGVGETQYF. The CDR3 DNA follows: TGCGCCAGCAGCCCGGGACAGGGGGTCGGAGAGACCCAGTACTTC. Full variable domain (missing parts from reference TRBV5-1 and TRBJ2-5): KAGVTQTPRYLIKTRGQQVTLSCSPISGHRSVSWYQQTPGQGLQFLFEYFSETQRNKGNFPGRFSGRQFSNSRSEMNVSTLELGDSALYLCASSPGQGVGETQYFGPGTRLLVL.

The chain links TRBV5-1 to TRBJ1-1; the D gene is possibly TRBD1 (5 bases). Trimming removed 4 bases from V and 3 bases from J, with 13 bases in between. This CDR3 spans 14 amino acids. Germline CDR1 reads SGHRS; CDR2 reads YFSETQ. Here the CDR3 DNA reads TGCGCCAGCAGCCCCTGGGGCGAGGACACTGAAGCTTTCTTT. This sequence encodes CASSPWGEDTEAFF.

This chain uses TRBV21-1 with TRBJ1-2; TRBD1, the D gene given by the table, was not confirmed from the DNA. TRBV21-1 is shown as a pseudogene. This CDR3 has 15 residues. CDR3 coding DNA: TGTGCCAGCAGCAAAGGGTTTCCAGCTAACTATGGCTACACCTTC. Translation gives CASSKGFPANYGYTF.